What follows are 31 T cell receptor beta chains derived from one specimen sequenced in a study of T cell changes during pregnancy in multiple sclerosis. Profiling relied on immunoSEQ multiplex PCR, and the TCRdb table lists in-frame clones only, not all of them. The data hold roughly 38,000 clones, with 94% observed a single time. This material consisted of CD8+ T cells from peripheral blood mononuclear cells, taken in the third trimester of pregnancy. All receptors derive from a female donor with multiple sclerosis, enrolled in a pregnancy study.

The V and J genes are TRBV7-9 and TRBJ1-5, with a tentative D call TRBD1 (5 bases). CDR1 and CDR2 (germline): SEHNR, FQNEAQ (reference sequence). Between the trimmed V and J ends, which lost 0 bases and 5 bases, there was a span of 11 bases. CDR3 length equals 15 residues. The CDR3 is CASSLAIGGDQPQHF. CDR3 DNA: TGTGCCAGCAGCTTAGCGATCGGGGGGGATCAGCCCCAGCATTTT.

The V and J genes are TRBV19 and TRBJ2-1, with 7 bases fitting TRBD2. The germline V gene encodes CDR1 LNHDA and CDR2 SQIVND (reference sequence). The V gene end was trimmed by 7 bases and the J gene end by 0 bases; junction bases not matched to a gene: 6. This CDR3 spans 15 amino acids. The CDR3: CASKITGGSYNEQFF. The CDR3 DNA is TGTGCCAGTAAGATTACGGGAGGCTCCTACAATGAGCAGTTCTTC.

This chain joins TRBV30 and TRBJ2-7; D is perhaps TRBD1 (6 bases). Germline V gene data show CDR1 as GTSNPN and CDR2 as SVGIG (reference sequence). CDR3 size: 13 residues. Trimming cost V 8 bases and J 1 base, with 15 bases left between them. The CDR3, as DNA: TGTGCCGGTACAGGGAAGGTTTCCTACGAGCAGTACTTC. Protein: CAGTGKVSYEQYF.

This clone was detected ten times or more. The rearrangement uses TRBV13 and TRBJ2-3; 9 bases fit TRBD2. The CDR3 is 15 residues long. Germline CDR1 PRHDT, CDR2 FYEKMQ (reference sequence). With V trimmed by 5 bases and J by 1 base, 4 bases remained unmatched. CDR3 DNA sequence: TGTGCCAGCAGCCCCTGGACTAGCGGCACAGATACGCAGTATTTT. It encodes CASSPWTSGTDTQYF.

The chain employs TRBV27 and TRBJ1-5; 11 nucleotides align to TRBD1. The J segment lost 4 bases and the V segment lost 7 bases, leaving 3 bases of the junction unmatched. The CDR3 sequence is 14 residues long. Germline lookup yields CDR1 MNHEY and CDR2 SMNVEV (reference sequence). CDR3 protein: CASTGTGGNQPQHF. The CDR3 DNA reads TGTGCCAGCACCGGGACAGGGGGAAATCAGCCCCAGCATTTT.

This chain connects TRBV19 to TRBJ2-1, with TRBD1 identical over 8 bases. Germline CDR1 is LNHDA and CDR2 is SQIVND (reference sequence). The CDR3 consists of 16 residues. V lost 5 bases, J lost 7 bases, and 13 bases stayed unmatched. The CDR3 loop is CASSPQVRQGINEQFF. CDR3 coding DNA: TGTGCCAGTAGTCCCCAAGTGAGACAGGGGATAAATGAGCAGTTCTTC.

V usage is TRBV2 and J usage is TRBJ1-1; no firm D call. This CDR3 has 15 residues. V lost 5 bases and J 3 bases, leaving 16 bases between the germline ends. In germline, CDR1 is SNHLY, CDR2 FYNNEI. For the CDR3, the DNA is TGTGCCAGCAGTACCGGGTCTCCGGGTCACACTGAAGCTTTCTTT. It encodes CASSTGSPGHTEAFF.

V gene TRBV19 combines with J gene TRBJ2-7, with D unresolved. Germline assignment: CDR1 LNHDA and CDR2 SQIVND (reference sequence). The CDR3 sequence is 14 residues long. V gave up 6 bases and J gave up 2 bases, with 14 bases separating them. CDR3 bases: TGTGCCAGTAGCCCCGTGGCACCCGCCTACGAGCAGTACTTC. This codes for CASSPVAPAYEQYF.

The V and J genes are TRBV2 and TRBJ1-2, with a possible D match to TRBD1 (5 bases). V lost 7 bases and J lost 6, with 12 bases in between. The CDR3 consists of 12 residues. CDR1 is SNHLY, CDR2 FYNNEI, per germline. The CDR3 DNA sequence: TGTGCCAGCACATCCGGGGGGGATGGCTACACCTTC. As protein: CASTSGGDGYTF.

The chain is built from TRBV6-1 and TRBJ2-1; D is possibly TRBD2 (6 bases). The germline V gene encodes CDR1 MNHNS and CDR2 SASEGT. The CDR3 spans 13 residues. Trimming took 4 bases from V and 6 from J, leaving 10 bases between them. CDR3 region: CASSGLVGNEQFF. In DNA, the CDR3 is TGTGCCAGCAGTGGACTAGTTGGCAATGAGCAGTTCTTC.

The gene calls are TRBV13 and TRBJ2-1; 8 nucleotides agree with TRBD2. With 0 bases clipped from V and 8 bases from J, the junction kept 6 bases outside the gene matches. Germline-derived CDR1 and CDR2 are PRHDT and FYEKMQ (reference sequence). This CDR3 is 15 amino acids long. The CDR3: CASSLGGLVNYEQFF. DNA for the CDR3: TGTGCCAGCAGCTTAGGGGGACTAGTTAATTATGAGCAGTTCTTC. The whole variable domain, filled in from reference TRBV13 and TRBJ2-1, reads AAGVIQSPRHLIKEKRETATLKCYPIPRHDTVYWYQQGPGQDPQFLISFYEKMQSDKGSIPDRFSAQQFSDYHSELNMSSLELGDSALYFCASSLGGLVNYEQFFGPGTRLTVL.

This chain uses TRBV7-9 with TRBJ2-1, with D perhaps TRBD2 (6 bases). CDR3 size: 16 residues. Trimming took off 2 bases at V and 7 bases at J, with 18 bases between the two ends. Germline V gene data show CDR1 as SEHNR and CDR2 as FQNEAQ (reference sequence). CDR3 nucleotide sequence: TGTGCCAGCAGCTTAATAGGAGGGCCTTGGAAGAATGAGCAGTTCTTC. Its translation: CASSLIGGPWKNEQFF.

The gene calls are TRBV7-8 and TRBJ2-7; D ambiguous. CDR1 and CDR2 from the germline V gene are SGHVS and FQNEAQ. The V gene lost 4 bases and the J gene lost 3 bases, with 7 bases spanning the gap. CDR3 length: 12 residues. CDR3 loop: CASSYLDYEQYF. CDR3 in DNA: TGTGCCAGCAGCTACCTAGACTACGAGCAGTACTTC. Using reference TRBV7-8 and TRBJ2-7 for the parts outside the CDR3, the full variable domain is GAGVSQSPRYKVAKRGQDVALRCDPISGHVSLFWYQQALGQGPEFLTYFQNEAQLDKSGLPSDRFFAERPEGSVSTLKIQRTQQEDSAVYLCASSYLDYEQYFGPGTRLTVT.

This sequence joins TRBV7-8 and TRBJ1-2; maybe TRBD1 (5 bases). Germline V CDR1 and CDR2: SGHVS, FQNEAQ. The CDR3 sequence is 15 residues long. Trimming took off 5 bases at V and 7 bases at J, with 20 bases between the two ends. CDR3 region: CASSPQGTQKGGYTF. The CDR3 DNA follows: TGTGCCAGCAGCCCCCAGGGCACTCAGAAGGGTGGCTACACCTTC.

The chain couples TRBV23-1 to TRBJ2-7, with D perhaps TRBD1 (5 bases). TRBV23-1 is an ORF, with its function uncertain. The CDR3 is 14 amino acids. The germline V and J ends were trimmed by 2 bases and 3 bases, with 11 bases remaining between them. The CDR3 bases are TGCGCCAGCAGTCAAGACAGATGCCTCTACGAGCAGTACTTC. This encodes CASSQDRCLYEQYF.

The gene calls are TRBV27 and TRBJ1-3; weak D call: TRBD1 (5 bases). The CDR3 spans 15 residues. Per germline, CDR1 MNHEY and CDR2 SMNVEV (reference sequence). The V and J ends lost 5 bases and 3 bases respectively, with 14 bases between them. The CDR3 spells CASSPLNRIGNTIYF. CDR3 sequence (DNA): TGTGCCAGCAGTCCCCTCAACAGGATTGGAAACACCATATATTTT.

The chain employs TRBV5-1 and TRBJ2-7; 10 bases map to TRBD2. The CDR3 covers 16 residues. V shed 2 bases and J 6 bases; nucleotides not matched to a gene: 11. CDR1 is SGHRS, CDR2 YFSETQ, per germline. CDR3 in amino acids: CASSLGLAGVQGEQYF. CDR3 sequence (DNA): TGCGCCAGCAGCTTAGGCCTAGCGGGAGTACAGGGCGAGCAGTACTTC.

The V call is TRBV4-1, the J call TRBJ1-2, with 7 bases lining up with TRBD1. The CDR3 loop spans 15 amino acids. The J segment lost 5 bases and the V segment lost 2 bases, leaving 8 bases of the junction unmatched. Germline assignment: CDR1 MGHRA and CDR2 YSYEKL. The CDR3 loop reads CASSQFQTGTYGYTF. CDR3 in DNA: TGCGCCAGCAGCCAATTCCAGACAGGGACTTATGGCTACACCTTC.

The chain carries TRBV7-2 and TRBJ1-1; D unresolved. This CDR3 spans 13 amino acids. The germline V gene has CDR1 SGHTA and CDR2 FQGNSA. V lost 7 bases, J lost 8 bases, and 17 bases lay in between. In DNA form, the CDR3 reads TGTGCCAGCACCTCAGGACTAACCCCGGAAGCTTTCTTT. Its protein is CASTSGLTPEAFF.

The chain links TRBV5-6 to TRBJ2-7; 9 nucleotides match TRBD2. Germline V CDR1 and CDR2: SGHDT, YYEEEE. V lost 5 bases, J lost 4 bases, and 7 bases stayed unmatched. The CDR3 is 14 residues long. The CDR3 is CASRLTSGEYEQYF. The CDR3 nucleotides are TGTGCCAGCAGATTGACTAGCGGAGAGTACGAGCAGTACTTC.

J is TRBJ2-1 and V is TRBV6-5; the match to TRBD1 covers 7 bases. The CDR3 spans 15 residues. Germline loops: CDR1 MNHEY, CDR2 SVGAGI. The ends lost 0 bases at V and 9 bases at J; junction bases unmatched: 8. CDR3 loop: CASSYSTGNKGEQFF. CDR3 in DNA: TGTGCCAGCAGTTACTCGACAGGGAATAAGGGTGAGCAGTTCTTC.

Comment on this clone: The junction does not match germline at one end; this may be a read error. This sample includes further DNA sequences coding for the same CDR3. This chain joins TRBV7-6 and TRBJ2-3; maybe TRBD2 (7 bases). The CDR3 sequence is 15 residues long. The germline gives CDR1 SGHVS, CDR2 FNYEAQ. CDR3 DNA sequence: TGTGCCAGCAGTTCCTCAGCGGGACACACAGATACACAGTATTTT. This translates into CASSSSAGHTDTQYF.

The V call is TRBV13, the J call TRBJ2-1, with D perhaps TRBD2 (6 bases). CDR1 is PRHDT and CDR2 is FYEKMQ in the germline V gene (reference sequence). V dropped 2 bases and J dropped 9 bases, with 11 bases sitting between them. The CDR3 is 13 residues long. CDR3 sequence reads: CASSLFGRPEQFF. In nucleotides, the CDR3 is TGTGCCAGCAGCTTATTCGGGAGACCTGAGCAGTTCTTC.

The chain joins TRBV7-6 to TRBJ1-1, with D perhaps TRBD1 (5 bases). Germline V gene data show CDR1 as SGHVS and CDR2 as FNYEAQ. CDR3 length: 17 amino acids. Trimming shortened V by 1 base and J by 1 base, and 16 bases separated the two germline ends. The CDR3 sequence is CASSLVAGLRSNTEAFF. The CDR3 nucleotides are TGTGCCAGCAGCTTAGTGGCGGGGCTTCGGTCGAACACTGAAGCTTTCTTT.

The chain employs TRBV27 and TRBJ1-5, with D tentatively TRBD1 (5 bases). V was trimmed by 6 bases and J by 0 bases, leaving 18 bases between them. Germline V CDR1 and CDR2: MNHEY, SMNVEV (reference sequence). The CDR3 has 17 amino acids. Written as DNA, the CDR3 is TGTGCCAGCAGACCGTTGGGGGGGTTTTATAGCAATCAGCCCCAGCATTTT. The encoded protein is CASRPLGGFYSNQPQHF.

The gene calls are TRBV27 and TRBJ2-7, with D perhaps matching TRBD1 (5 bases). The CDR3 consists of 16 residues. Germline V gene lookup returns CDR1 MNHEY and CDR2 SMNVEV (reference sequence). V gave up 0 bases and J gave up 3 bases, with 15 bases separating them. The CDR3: CASSLSLPGLGYEQYF. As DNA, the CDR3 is TGTGCCAGCAGTTTATCGTTACCAGGGCTGGGCTACGAGCAGTACTTC.

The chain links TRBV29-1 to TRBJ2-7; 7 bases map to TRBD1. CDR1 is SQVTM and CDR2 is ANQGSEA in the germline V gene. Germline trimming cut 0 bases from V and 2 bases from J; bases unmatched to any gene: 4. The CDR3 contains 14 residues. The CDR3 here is CSVEDPGQTYEQYF. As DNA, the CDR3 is TGCAGCGTTGAAGATCCGGGACAGACCTACGAGCAGTACTTC.

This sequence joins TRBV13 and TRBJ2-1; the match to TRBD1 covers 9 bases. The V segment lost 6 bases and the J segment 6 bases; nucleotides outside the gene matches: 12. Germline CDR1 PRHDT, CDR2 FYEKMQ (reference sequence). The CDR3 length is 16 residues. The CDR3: CASSTRGQGLANEQFF. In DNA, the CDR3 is TGTGCCAGCAGTACTCGGGGACAGGGATTAGCCAATGAGCAGTTCTTC. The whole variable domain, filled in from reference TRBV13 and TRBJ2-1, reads AAGVIQSPRHLIKEKRETATLKCYPIPRHDTVYWYQQGPGQDPQFLISFYEKMQSDKGSIPDRFSAQQFSDYHSELNMSSLELGDSALYFCASSTRGQGLANEQFFGPGTRLTVL.

CDR3 in amino acids: CASSDRDPSTDTQYF. The CDR3 DNA sequence: TGTGCCAGCAGCGATAGAGATCCTAGCACAGATACGCAGTATTTT. The chain links TRBV13 to TRBJ2-3; D not resolved. Trimming stripped 5 bases from V and 0 bases from J, with 12 bases between. This CDR3 region has 15 residues. Germline V gene data show CDR1 as PRHDT and CDR2 as FYEKMQ (reference sequence).

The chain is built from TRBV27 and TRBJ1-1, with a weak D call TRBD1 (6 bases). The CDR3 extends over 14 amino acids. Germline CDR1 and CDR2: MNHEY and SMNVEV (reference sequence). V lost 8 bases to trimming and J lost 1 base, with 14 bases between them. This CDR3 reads CASLAGVSNTEAFF. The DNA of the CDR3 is TGTGCCAGCTTAGCAGGGGTTTCGAACACTGAAGCTTTCTTT.

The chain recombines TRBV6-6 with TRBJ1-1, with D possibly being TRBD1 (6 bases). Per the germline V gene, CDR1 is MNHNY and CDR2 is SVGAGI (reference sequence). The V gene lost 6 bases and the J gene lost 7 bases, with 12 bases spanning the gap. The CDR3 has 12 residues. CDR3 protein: CASSHRDNEAFF. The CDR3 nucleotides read TGTGCCAGCAGCCACCGGGACAATGAAGCTTTCTTT.